This T cell receptor (beta chain) appears in the sequencing data of a study of beta chain features in type 1 diabetes. The study, taken as a whole, reports: A pattern of fewer insertions and more deletions at VDJ junctions was seen in type 1 diabetes patients.

Points on this clone: Antigen unknown.

The authors reverse transcribed all of the isolated RNA, so sequencing captured expressed TCRB transcripts. Assay: immunoSEQ multiplex PCR; the TCRdb copy retains only in-frame clones and omits some. The sample has 140,000 or so clones, about 10% seen once. Germline CDR1 MDHEN, CDR2 SYDVKM. The CDR3 sequence is 15 residues long. Trimming removed 8 bases from V and 2 bases from J, with 16 bases in between. Sequenced: naive CD4+ T cells from blood. This receptor was taken from a man between 18 and 29 years old in good health. The chain recombines TRBV28 with TRBJ2-1; a weak D match, TRBD1 (5 bases). CDR3 sequence (DNA): TGTGCCAGCGACTCCGCAGGGTATGCCTACAATGAGCAGTTCTTC. It translates to CASDSAGYAYNEQFF.